The TCR delta chain described here comes from a study of gamma-delta T cells after stem cell transplantation. With CATT, TCRdb re-called clones from the RT-PCR reads. This table holds about 720 delta-chain clones, approximately 10% found once. CDR3 length equals 18 residues. Germline-derived CDR1 and CDR2 are GEAIGNYY and EKD. J was trimmed by 0 bases and V by 3 bases; bases with no gene match: 13. This clone is large. This chain joins TRDV2 and TRDJ1; TRDD3 matches 9 bases. Sequenced: gamma-delta T cells. The TCR originated in a human donor. It is not recorded whose cells these are; they may come from a transplant donor. For the CDR3, the DNA is TGTGCCTGTGACTCATTACTGGGGGACGCCGCGTACACCGATAAACTCATCTTT. It encodes CACDSLLGDAAYTDKLIF.